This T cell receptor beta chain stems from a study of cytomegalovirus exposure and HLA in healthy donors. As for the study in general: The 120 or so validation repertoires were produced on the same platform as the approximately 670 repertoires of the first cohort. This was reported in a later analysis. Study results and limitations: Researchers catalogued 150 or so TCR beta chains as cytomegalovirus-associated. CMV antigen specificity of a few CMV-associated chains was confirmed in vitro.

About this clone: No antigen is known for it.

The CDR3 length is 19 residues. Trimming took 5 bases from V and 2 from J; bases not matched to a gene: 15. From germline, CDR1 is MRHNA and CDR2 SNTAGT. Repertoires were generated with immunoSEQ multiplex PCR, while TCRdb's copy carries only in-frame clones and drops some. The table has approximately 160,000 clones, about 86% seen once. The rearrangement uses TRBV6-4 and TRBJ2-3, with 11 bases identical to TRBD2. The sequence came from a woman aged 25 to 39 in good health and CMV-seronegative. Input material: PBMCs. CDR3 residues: CASSRYPIAGGPNTDTQYF. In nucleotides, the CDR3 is TGTGCCAGCAGTCGCTACCCGATAGCGGGAGGGCCGAACACAGATACGCAGTATTTT.